The present entry profiles one TCR beta chain with its context. The sample originates from a study of early T cells in non-severe SARS-CoV-2 infection. V lost 3 bases, J lost 5 bases, and 6 bases stayed unmatched. This CDR3 region has 16 residues. CDR1 is SGDLS and CDR2 is YYNGEE in the germline V gene. TCRdb reanalysed the 5' RACE reads using MiXCR and keeps one entry per CDR3 protein. The sample holds around 60,000 distinct CDR3 sequences, less than 15% seen once. The TCR sequence derives from an adult who was a healthcare worker with PCR-confirmed SARS-CoV-2 infection or an uninfected control (not recorded which). The sample consisted of whole blood. The chain links TRBV9 to TRBJ2-3; 13 bases match TRBD2. CDR3 amino acids: CASSEGLAGWGDTQYF. The CDR3 bases are TGTGCCAGCAGCGAGGGACTAGCGGGGTGGGGAGATACGCAGTATTTT. Complete variable domain (other parts from reference TRBV9 and TRBJ2-3): DSGVTQTPKHLITATGQRVTLRCSPRSGDLSVYWYQQSLDQGLQFLIQYYNGEERAKGNILERFSAQQFPDLHSELNLSSLELGDSALYFCASSEGLAGWGDTQYFGPGTRLTVL.